The next 11 T cell receptor beta chains were all read from a single sample in a study of PD-1 blockade in classical Hodgkin lymphoma. Sample time point: cycle 4 day 1 (C4D1), after 5 to 7 weeks of nivolumab. All trial patients relapsed after autologous stem cell transplantation. Profiled with immunoSEQ multiplex PCR; TCRdb holds only in-frame clones, not every one. This table has roughly 86,000 clones, 83% appearing once. Sequencing was performed on peripheral blood mononuclear cells (PBMCs), taken before the fourth cycle of nivolumab. The receptors originated from a human donor with classical Hodgkin lymphoma.

This clone was seen a handful of times. This rearrangement joins TRBV5-5 to TRBJ1-3, with unresolved D. Trimming removed 7 bases from V and 4 bases from J, with 6 bases in between. The CDR3 runs to 11 residues. Per germline, CDR1 SGHKS and CDR2 YYEKEE (reference sequence). CDR3 coding DNA: TGTGCCAGCGAACGGGGAAACACCATATATTTT. Amino acids: CASERGNTIYF.

The chain couples TRBV9 to TRBJ1-2; no reliable D call. The CDR3 consists of 14 residues. Germline V gene lookup returns CDR1 SGDLS and CDR2 YYNGEE. Trimming removed 0 bases from V and 4 bases from J, with 10 bases in between. Here the CDR3 reads CASSVGGISYGYTF. CDR3 sequence (DNA): TGTGCCAGCAGCGTAGGCGGGATATCCTATGGCTACACCTTC.

The chain employs TRBV7-3 and TRBJ2-5; unclear D gene. The CDR3 runs 14 residues. V was clipped by 2 bases and J by 0 bases, with 7 bases between them. Looked up from germline, CDR1 is SGHTA and CDR2 is FQGTGA. The CDR3 sequence: CASSLGRYQETQYF. In DNA, the CDR3 is TGTGCCAGCAGCTTAGGTCGATACCAAGAGACCCAGTACTTC.

This chain links TRBV11-2 with TRBJ2-7; no definite D call. The CDR3 length is 14 residues. Trimming removed 0 bases at V and 0 bases at J, with 6 bases between. CDR1 SGHAT and CDR2 FQNNGV come from the germline V gene. The CDR3 sequence is CASSLDAASYEQYF. The DNA of the CDR3 is TGTGCCAGCAGCTTAGATGCGGCCTCCTACGAGCAGTACTTC.

A single count supports this clone. This sequence joins TRBV5-8 and TRBJ2-7; 11 nucleotides match TRBD1. Germline CDR1 reads SGHTS; CDR2 reads YDEGEE. The V and J ends lost 4 bases and 6 bases, in that order; junction bases with no gene match: 9. There are 15 residues in the CDR3. CDR3: CASSPVGQGVLEQYF. The CDR3 bases are TGTGCCAGCAGCCCCGTGGGACAGGGGGTCCTCGAGCAGTACTTC.

The rearrangement uses TRBV6-1 and TRBJ2-7; possible D gene TRBD1, 6 bases. The CDR3 is 14 residues long. The ends were cut back, 6 bases at V and 5 bases at J, with 17 bases in the middle. Germline CDR1 is MNHNS and CDR2 is SASEGT. CDR3 region: CASSTNRARDEQYF. The CDR3 nucleotides read TGTGCCAGCAGCACTAACAGGGCTCGGGACGAGCAGTACTTC.

V gene TRBV6-4 combines with J gene TRBJ2-1, with D possibly matching TRBD2 (6 bases). The V gene's germline CDR1 is MRHNA and CDR2 SNTAGT. This CDR3 contains 12 residues. Trimming shortened V by 6 bases and J by 6 bases, and 9 bases separated the two germline ends. CDR3 coding DNA: TGTGCCAGCAGCCGGGACTCCAATGAGCAGTTCTTC. Its protein is CASSRDSNEQFF.

This chain uses TRBV7-2 with TRBJ2-3; 8 nucleotides match TRBD1. The ends lost 5 bases at V and 6 bases at J; junction bases unmatched: 4. Germline CDR1 reads SGHTA; CDR2 reads FQGNSA. The CDR3 runs to 13 residues. This CDR3 reads CASSLRQGDTQYF. In DNA, the CDR3 is TGTGCCAGCAGCCTGCGACAGGGGGATACGCAGTATTTT.

The chain carries TRBV6-1 and TRBJ2-7, with 8 bases aligning to TRBD2. CDR1 is MNHNS, CDR2 SASEGT, per germline. Trimming removed 2 bases from V and 5 bases from J; junction bases left unmatched: 8. CDR3 size: 15 residues. In nucleotides, the CDR3 is TGTGCCAGCAGTGAAATGTCAGCGGGAGACCACGAGCAGTACTTC. This encodes CASSEMSAGDHEQYF.

Notes on this clone: The junction does not match germline at one end; this may be a read error. The chain is built from TRBV7-2 and TRBJ2-7; 9 positions agree with TRBD2. The CDR3 spans 14 residues. Germline V gene data show CDR1 as SGHTA and CDR2 as FQGNSA. CDR3 in DNA: TGTGCCAGCAGCCTAGCGGGGTGGTCCCCTGAGCAGTACTTC. It encodes CASSLAGWSPEQYF.

This chain joins TRBV7-2 and TRBJ2-3; D is uncertain. The germline V gene has CDR1 SGHTA and CDR2 FQGNSA. The CDR3 spans 11 residues. V lost 0 bases to trimming and J lost 6 bases, with 1 base between them. For the CDR3, the DNA is TGTGCCAGCAGCTTAGCCGATACGCAGTATTTT. Amino acid sequence: CASSLADTQYF.